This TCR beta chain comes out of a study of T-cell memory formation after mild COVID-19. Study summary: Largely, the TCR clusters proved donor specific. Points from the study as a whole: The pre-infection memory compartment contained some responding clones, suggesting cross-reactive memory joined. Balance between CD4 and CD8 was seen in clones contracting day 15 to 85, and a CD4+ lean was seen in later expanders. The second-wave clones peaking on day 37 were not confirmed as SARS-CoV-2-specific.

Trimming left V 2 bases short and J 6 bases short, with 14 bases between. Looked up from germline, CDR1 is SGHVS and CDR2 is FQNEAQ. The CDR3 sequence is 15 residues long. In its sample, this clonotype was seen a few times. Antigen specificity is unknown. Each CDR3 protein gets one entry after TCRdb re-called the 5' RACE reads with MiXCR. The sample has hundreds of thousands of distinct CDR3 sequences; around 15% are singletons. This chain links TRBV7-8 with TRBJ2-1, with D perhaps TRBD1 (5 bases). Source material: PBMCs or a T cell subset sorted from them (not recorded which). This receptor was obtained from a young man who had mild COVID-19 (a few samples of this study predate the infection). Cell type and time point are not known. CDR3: CASSLRQGNPNEQFF. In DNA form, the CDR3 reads TGTGCCAGCAGCTTACGGCAGGGTAATCCCAATGAGCAGTTCTTC. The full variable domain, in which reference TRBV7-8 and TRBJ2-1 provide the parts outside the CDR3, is GAGVSQSPRYKVAKRGQDVALRCDPISGHVSLFWYQQALGQGPEFLTYFQNEAQLDKSGLPSDRFFAERPEGSVSTLKIQRTQQEDSAVYLCASSLRQGNPNEQFFGPGTRLTVL.